The rows below give T cell receptor beta chains drawn from one sample of a study of cytomegalovirus exposure and HLA in healthy donors. TCRdb keeps only in-frame clones here, not all; method: immunoSEQ multiplex PCR. The sample has more than 85,000 clones, over 8% seen once. Sequencing used PBMCs. These receptors were obtained from a man between 45 and 60 years old in good health and CMV-seropositive. Both conserved end residues are part of each CDR3. D genes are given only for firm matches. Rows may omit the clone size; those that give it use once, few, many or a size class.

-,TRBV5-4,TRBD1,TRBJ2-3,TGTGCCAGCAGCGAAGGACAGGGGGCGCTGAAAGATACGCAGTATTTT,CASSEGQGALKDTQYF
-,TRBV27,-,TRBJ1-6,TGTGCCAGCAGTTGGACAGAAGGTTCACCCCTCCACTTT,CASSWTEGSPLHF
many,TRBV7-9,-,TRBJ2-1,TGTGCCAGCAGCCCATCTAGGTACAATGAGCAGTTCTTC,CASSPSRYNEQFF
-,TRBV27,TRBD1,TRBJ2-7,TGTGCCAGCAGTTTTGGACAGGCTGGTGGTGAGCAGTACTTC,CASSFGQAGGEQYF
-,TRBV2,-,TRBJ2-7,TGTGCCAGCAGCCGTGACAGGCCCCCCTGGGAGCAGTACTTC,CASSRDRPPWEQYF
-,TRBV30,-,TRBJ1-4,TGTGCCTGGAGTGTACAGGCAGGGAGGCTACTTACTAATGAAAAACTGTTTTTT,CAWSVQAGRLLTNEKLFF
-,TRBV7-3,TRBD2,TRBJ2-1,TGTGCCAGCAGCTTAAGCGGGAGCTCCTACAATGAGCAGTTCTTC,CASSLSGSSYNEQFF
-,TRBV6-1,TRBD2,TRBJ2-3,TGTGCCAGCACCGGGACTAGCGGCGTGCAGGCGCAGTATTTT,CASTGTSGVQAQYF
few,TRBV7-3,-,TRBJ2-3,TGTGCCAGCAGCTTGGAGTCCAGCACAGATACGCAGTATTTT,CASSLESSTDTQYF
-,TRBV5-6,-,TRBJ2-1,TGTGCCAGCAGCTTCAGGCCCGGAAGCGGTAACAATGAGCAGTTCTTC,CASSFRPGSGNNEQFF
-,TRBV4-2,TRBD2,TRBJ2-1,TGTGCCAGCAGCCAAGCGGCGGGAGGGCCGAACAATGAGCAGTTCTTC,CASSQAAGGPNNEQFF
-,TRBV11-2,TRBD1,TRBJ1-4,TGTGCCAGCAGCTTAGTTTCCGGGACAGCCAGCGAAAAACTGTTTTTT,CASSLVSGTASEKLFF
-,TRBV5-4,-,TRBJ1-1,TGTGCCAGCAGCTCCCGGGGGGGTGAAGCTTTCTTT,CASSSRGGEAFF
-,TRBV29-1,TRBD1,TRBJ2-1,TGCAGCGTTGAATTACAGGGGGCGAGCGTGGGCTACAATGAGCAGTTCTTC,CSVELQGASVGYNEQFF
-,TRBV14,-,TRBJ2-3,TGTGCCAGCAGCCAAGATCCCCCAGGGCGACGCACAGATACGCAGTATTTT,CASSQDPPGRRTDTQYF
few,TRBV28,TRBD2,TRBJ2-7,TGTGCCAGCACACTAACTAGCGGGAGGGCGTACTACGAGCAGTACTTC,CASTLTSGRAYYEQYF
few,TRBV5-1,-,TRBJ1-1,TGCGCCAGCACATGGGGGCGTGGGACTGAAGCTTTCTTT,CASTWGRGTEAFF
few,TRBV29-1,TRBD1,TRBJ2-5,TGCAGCGCCCTCGGGGACAGGAGGGAGACCCAGTACTTC,CSALGDRRETQYF
-,TRBV7-9,TRBD1,TRBJ1-4,TGTGCCAGCAGCCTTTCCGTCGGGACAGGGGGCGCGATGAGGGAAAAACTGTTTTTT,CASSLSVGTGGAMREKLFF
-,TRBV11-2,TRBD1,TRBJ2-6,TGTGCCAGCAGCCCGGACAGGGGCGATCGACTAAGGGCCAACGTCCTGACTTTC,CASSPDRGDRLRANVLTF
-,TRBV5-1,-,TRBJ2-7,TGCGCCAGCAGTTCAAAAGGGAGCGACGAGCAGTACTTC,CASSSKGSDEQYF
few,TRBV7-3,-,TRBJ2-7,TGTGCCAGCAGCTCCCCCGGCTCCTACGAGCAGTACTTC,CASSSPGSYEQYF
-,TRBV5-1,TRBD1,TRBJ2-7,TGCGCCAGCCGCCAGGGGGCCGGGTCCTACGAGCAGTACTTC,CASRQGAGSYEQYF
-,TRBV28,-,TRBJ2-7,TGTGCCAGCAGTCTGCCGCCGGGCCTCGTTTCGGGCTCAGCGGATTATAGCTCCTACGAGCAGTACTTC,CASSLPPGLVSGSADYSSYEQYF
-,TRBV11-2,TRBD2,TRBJ2-3,TGTGCCAGCAGCCCACTAGCGGGAGGCTTCGGGGATACGCAGTATTTT,CASSPLAGGFGDTQYF
-,TRBV11-2,TRBD1,TRBJ1-1,TGTGCCAGCAGCAAATACAGGGGGTCTGAAGCTTTCTTT,CASSKYRGSEAFF
-,TRBV2,-,TRBJ1-5,TGTGCCAGCAGTGAAGGGATCAGGGAAAATCAGCCCCAGCATTTT,CASSEGIRENQPQHF
-,TRBV6-5,-,TRBJ2-4,TGTGCCAGCAGCCGTGCGGCGGGCAAAAACATTCAGTACTTC,CASSRAAGKNIQYF
few,TRBV5-1,TRBD1,TRBJ2-5,TGCGCCAGCAGCTTGGAGGGCAGGGGGCAGGAGACCCAGTACTTC,CASSLEGRGQETQYF
-,TRBV7-3,-,TRBJ2-1,TGTGCCAGCAGCTTAGCGATTGGGAGTCACTACAATGAGCAGTTCTTC,CASSLAIGSHYNEQFF
few,TRBV6-1,-,TRBJ2-5,TGTGCCAGCAGTTTACAGGGCGAGCGGGAGACCCAGTACTTC,CASSLQGERETQYF
-,TRBV6-5,-,TRBJ1-4,TGTGCCAGCAGCCCGGGTGGGGGGAATGAAAAACTGTTTTTT,CASSPGGGNEKLFF
-,TRBV4-1,TRBD2,TRBJ2-1,TGCGCCAGCAGCAAAGATAGACTAGCGGGAGGAAATGAGCAGTTCTTC,CASSKDRLAGGNEQFF
-,TRBV27,TRBD2,TRBJ2-7,TGTGCCAGCAGTTTAAGGGGACTAGCGCTCGAGCAGTACTTC,CASSLRGLALEQYF
few,TRBV9,-,TRBJ1-1,TGTGCCAGCAGCGTAGTGGCAGGGCTGGAGATGAACACTGAAGCTTTCTTT,CASSVVAGLEMNTEAFF
few,TRBV5-1,-,TRBJ2-5,TGCGCCAGCAGCAGGGACTTCCAAGAGACCCAGTACTTC,CASSRDFQETQYF
few,TRBV4-2,TRBD1,TRBJ1-5,TGTGCCAGCAGCAAGTATCAACAGGGGAGCAATCAGCACCAGCATTTT,CASSKYQQGSNQHQHF
-,TRBV5-1,TRBD1,TRBJ2-2,TGCGCCAGCAGCAGGGACAGGGGGACGACCGGGGAGCTGTTTTTT,CASSRDRGTTGELFF
-,TRBV30,TRBD2,TRBJ2-5,TGTGCCTGGAGTATCGGACTAGTACAGACCCAGTACTTC,CAWSIGLVQTQYF
-,TRBV7-2,TRBD1,TRBJ2-1,TGTGCCAGCAGCTTAGACGGGACAGGCCGTAGGGGCAATGAGCAGTTCTTC,CASSLDGTGRRGNEQFF
few,TRBV5-5,TRBD2,TRBJ2-3,TGTGCCAGCAGCTTGGGGACTGCTAGCGGGGGCACAGATACGCAGTATTTT,CASSLGTASGGTDTQYF
-,TRBV6-5,-,TRBJ2-7,TGTGCCAGCAGTTACCAGGGGAACTCCTACGAGCAGTACTTC,CASSYQGNSYEQYF
few,TRBV2,-,TRBJ2-5,TGTGCCAGCAGCCGGGGTATGGCGGGCGAGACCCAGTACTTC,CASSRGMAGETQYF
-,TRBV28,-,TRBJ1-1,TGTGCCAGCAGGTTCCAGGGGCGCAACACTGAAGCTTTCTTT,CASRFQGRNTEAFF
-,TRBV28,-,TRBJ2-2,TGTGCCAGCAATTCCCCGGGACTCCACACCGGGGAGCTGTTTTTT,CASNSPGLHTGELFF
few,TRBV19,-,TRBJ1-5,TGTGCCAGTACCTCCCCCCGAGGGCAGGAGGGGAATCAGCCCCAGCATTTT,CASTSPRGQEGNQPQHF